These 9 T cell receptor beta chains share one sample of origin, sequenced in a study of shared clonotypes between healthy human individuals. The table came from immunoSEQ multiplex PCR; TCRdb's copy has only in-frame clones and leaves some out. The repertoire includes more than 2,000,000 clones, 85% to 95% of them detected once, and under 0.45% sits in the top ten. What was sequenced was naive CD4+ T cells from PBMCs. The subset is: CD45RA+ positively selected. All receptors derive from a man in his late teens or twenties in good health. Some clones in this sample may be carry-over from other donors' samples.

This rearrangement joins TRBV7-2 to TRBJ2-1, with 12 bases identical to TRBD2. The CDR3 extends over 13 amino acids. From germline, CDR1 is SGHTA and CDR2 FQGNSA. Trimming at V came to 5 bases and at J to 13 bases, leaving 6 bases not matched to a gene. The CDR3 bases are TGTGCCAGCAGCCAGACTAGCGGGAGATCCCAGTTCTTC. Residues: CASSQTSGRSQFF.

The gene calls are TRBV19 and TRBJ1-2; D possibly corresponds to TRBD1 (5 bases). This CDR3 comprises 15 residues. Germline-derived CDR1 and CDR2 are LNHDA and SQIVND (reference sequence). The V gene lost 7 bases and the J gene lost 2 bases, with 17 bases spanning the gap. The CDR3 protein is CASKGTTGANYGYTF. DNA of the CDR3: TGTGCCAGTAAGGGGACCACAGGAGCAAACTATGGCTACACCTTC.

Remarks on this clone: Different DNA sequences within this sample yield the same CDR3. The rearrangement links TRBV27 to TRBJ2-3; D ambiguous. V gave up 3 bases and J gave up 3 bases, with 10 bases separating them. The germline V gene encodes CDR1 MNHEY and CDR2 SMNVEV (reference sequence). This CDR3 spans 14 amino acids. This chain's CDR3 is CASSFGPSTDTQYF. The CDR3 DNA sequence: TGTGCCAGCAGTTTCGGCCCGAGTACAGATACGCAGTATTTT.

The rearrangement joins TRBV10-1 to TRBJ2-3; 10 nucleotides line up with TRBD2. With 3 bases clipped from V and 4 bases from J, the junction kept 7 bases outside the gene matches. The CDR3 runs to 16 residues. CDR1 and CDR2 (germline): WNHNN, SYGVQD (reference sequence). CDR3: CASSDWSGRAPDTQYF. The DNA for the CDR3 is TGCGCCAGCAGTGATTGGAGCGGGAGGGCCCCAGATACGCAGTATTTT.

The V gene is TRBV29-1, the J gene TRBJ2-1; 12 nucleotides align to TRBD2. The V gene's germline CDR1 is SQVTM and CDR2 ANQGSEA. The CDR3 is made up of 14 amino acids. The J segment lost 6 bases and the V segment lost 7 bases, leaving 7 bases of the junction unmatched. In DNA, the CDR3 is TGCAGCGGCCAACTAGCGGGAGGCGTCAATGAGCAGTTCTTC. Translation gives CSGQLAGGVNEQFF.

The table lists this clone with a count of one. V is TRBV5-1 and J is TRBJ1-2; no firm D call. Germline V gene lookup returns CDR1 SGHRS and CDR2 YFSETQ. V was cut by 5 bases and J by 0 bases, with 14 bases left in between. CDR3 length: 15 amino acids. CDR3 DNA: TGCGCCAGCAGTCCCTCGGTGGTTCCTAACTATGGCTACACCTTC. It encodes CASSPSVVPNYGYTF. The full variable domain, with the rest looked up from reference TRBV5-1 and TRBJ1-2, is KAGVTQTPRYLIKTRGQQVTLSCSPISGHRSVSWYQQTPGQGLQFLFEYFSETQRNKGNFPGRFSGRQFSNSRSEMNVSTLELGDSALYLCASSPSVVPNYGYTFGSGTRLTVV.

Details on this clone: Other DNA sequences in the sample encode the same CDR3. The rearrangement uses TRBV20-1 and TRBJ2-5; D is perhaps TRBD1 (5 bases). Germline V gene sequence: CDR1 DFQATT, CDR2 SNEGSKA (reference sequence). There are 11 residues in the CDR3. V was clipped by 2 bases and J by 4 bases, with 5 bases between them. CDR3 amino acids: CSARQGETQYF. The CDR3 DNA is TGCAGTGCTAGACAGGGAGAGACCCAGTACTTC.

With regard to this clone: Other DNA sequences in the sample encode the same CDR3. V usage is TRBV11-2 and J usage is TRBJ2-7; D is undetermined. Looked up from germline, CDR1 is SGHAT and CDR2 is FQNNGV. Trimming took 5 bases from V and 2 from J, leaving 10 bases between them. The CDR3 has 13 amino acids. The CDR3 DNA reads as TGTGCCAGCAGCCCGGGCGCAGCCTACGAGCAGTACTTC. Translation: CASSPGAAYEQYF.

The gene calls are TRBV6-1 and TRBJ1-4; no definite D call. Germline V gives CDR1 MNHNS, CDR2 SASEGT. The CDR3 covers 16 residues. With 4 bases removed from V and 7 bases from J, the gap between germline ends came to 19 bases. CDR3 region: CASSAGPFLGGEKLFF. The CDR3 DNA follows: TGTGCCAGCAGTGCAGGACCTTTTCTCGGAGGTGAAAAACTGTTTTTT.